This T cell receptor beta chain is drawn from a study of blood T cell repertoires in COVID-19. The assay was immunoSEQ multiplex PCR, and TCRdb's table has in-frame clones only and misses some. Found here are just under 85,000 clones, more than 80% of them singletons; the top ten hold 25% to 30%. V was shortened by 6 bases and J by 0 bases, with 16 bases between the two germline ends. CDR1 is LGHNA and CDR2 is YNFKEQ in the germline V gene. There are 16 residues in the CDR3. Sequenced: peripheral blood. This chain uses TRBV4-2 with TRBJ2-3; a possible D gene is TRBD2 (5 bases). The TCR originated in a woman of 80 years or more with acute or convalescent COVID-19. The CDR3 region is CASSRSSVPSTDTQYF. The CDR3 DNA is TGTGCCAGCAGTCGAAGTAGCGTACCGAGCACAGATACGCAGTATTTT.